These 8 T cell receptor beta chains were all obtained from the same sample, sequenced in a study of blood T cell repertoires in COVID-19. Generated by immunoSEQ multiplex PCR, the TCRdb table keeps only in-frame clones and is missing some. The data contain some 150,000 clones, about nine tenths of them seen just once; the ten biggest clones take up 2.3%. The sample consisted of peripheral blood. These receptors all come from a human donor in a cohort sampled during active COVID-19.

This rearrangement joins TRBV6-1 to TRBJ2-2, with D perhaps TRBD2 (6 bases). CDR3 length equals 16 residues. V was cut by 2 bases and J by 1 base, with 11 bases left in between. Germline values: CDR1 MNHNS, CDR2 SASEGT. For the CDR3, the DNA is TGTGCCAGCAGTGAACGTAGCGGAATGAACACCGGGGAGCTGTTTTTT. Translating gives CASSERSGMNTGELFF.

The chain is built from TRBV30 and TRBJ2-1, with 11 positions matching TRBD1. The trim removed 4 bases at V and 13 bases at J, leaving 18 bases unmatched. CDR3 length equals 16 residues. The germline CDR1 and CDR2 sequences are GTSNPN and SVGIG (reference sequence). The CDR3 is CAWTRRGTGGLAPQFF. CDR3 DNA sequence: TGTGCCTGGACCCGACGGGGGACAGGGGGTTTAGCGCCCCAGTTCTTC. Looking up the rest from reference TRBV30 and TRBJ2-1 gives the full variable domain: SQTIHQWPATLVQPVGSPLSLECTVEGTSNPNLYWYRQAAGRGLQLLFYSVGIGQISSEVPQNLSASRPQDRQFILSSKKLLLSDSGFYLCAWTRRGTGGLAPQFFGPGTRLTVL.

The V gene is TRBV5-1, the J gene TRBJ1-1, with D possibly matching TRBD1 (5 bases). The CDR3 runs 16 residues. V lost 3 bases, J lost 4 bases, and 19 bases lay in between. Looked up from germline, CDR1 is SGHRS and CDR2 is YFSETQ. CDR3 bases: TGCGCCAGCAGCTGGGTGGCGGGGGGTGGCGGCACTGAAGCTTTCTTT. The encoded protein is CASSWVAGGGGTEAFF.

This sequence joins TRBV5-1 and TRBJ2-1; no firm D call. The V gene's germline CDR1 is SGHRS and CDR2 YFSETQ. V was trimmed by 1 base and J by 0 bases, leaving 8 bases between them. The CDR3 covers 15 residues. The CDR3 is CASSLRGSSYNEQFF. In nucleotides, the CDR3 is TGCGCCAGCAGCTTGCGAGGAAGCTCCTACAATGAGCAGTTCTTC.

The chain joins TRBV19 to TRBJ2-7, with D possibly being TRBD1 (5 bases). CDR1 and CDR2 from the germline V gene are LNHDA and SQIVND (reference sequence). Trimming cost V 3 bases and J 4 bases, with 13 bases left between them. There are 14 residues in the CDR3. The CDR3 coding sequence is TGTGCCAGTAGTATTCAGGGTGTGCGGTACGAGCAGTACTTC. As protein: CASSIQGVRYEQYF.

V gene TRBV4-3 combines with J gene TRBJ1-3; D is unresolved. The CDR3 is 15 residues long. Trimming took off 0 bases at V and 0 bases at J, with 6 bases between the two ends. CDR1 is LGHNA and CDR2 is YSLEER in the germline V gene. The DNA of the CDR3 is TGCGCCAGCAGCCAAGATCACACCTCTGGAAACACCATATATTTT. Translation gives CASSQDHTSGNTIYF.

CDR3 coding DNA: TGTGCCAGCCGGGGGAACAGGGCCTTGACCGGGACTAGCGGGAACATGGGGGATAATGAGCAGTTCTTC. The encoded protein is CASRGNRALTGTSGNMGDNEQFF. The chain carries TRBV28 and TRBJ2-1; 13 bases are shared with TRBD2. Trimming removed 8 bases from V and 7 bases from J; junction bases left unmatched: 32. The CDR3 totals 23 residues. Germline loops: CDR1 MDHEN, CDR2 SYDVKM.

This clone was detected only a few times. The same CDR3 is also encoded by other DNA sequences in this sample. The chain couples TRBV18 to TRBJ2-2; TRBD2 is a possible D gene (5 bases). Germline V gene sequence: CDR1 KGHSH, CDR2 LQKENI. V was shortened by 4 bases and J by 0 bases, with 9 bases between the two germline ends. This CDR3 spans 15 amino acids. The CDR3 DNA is TGTGCCAGCTCACGGACTGGGCCGAACACCGGGGAGCTGTTTTTT. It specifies CASSRTGPNTGELFF.